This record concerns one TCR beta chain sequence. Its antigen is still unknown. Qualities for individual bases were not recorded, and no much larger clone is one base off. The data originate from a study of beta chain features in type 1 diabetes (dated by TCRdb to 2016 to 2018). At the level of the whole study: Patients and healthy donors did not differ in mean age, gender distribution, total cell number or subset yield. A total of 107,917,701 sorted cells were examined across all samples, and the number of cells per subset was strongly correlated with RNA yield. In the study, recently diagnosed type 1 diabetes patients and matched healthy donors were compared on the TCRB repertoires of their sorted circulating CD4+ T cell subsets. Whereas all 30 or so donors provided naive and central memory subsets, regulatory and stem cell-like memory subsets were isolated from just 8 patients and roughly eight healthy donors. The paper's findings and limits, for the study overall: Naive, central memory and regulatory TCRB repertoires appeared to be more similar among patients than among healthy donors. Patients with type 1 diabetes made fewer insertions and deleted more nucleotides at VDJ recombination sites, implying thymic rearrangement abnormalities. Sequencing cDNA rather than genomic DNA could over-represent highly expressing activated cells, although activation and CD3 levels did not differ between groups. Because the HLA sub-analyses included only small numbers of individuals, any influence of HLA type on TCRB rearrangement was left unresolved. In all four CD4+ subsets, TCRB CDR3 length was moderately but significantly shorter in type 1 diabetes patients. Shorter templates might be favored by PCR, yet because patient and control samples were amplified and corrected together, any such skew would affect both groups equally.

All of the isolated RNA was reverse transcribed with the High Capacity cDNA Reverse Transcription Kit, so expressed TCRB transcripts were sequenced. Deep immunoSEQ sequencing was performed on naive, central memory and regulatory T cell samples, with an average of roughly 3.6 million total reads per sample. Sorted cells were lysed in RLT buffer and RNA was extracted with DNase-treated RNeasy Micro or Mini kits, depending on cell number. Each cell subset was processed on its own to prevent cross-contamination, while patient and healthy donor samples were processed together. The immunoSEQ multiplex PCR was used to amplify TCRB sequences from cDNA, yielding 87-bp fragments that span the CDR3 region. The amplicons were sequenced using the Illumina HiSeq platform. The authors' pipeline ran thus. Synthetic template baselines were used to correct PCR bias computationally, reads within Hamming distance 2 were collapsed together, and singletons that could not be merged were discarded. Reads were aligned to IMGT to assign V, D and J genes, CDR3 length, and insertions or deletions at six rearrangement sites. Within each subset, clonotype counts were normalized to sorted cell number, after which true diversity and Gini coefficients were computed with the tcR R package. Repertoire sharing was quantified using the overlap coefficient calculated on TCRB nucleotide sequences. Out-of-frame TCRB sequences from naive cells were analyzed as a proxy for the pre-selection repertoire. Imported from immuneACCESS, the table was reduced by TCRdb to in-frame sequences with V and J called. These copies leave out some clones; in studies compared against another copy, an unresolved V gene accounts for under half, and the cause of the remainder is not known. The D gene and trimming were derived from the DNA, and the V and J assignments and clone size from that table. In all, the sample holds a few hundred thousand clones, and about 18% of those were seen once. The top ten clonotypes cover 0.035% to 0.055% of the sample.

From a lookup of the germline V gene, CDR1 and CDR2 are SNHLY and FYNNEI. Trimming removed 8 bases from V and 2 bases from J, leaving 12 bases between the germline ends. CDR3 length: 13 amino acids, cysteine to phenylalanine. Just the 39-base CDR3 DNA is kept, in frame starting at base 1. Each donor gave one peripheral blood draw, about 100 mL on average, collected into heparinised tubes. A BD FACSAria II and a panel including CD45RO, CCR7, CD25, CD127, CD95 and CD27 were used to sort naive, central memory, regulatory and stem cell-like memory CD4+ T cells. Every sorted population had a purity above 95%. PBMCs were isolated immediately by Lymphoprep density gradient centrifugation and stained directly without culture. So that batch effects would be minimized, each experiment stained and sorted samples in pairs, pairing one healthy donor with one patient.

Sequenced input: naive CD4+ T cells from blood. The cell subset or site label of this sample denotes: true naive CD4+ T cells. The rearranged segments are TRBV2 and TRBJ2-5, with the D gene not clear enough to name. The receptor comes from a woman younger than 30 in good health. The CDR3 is CASESRLQETQYF. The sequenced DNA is TGTGCCAGCGAAAGCCGTTTACAAGAGACCCAGTACTTC.